This record covers a single T cell receptor (beta chain). Its specificity is not known. Sequencing was at survey level. The repertoire was sequenced with immunoSEQ multiplex PCR; TCRdb's copy has only in-frame clones and lacks some. This table has roughly 95,000 clones, 72% appearing once. The V gene's germline CDR1 is SEHNR and CDR2 FQNEAQ (reference sequence). V shed 1 base and J 0 bases; nucleotides not matched to a gene: 3. The CDR3 sequence is 16 residues long. The data stem from a study of fetal regulatory T cell absence and autoimmunity. The overall study: Exocrine pancreas autoimmunity occurred in IPEX patients lacking clinical diabetes.

Study-wide results and limits: In IPEX syndrome, oligoclonal enrichment was read as supporting prenatal antigen-driven autoimmunity in the pancreas. Pancreas TCRs were oligoclonally enriched versus cord blood, some clones over 95-fold.

The clonotype was recovered from a male donor with IPEX syndrome. What was sequenced was pancreas tissue. The V gene is TRBV7-9, the J gene TRBJ2-1; 7 bases agree with TRBD2. This CDR3 is CASSLGWTSSYNEQFF. CDR3 DNA: TGTGCCAGCAGCTTAGGCTGGACTAGCTCCTACAATGAGCAGTTCTTC.